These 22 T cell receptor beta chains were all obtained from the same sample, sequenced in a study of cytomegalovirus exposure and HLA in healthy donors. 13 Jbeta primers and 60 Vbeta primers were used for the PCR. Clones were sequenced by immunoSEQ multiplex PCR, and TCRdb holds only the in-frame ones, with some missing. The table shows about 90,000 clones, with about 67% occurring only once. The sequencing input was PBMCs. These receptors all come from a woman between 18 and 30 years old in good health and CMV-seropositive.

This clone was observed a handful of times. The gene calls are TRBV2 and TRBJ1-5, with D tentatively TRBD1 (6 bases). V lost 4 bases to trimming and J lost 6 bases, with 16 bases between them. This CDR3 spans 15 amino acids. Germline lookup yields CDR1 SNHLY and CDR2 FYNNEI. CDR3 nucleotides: TGTGCCAGCAGTGTCGGGGGGGGCGCAGGTCAGCCCCAGCATTTT. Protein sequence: CASSVGGGAGQPQHF.

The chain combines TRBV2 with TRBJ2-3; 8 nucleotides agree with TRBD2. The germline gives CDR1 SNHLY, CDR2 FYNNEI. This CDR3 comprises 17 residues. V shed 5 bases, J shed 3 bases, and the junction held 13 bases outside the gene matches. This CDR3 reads CASSSPIAGGFTDTQYF. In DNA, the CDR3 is TGTGCCAGCAGTTCCCCTATTGCGGGGGGCTTTACAGATACGCAGTATTTT.

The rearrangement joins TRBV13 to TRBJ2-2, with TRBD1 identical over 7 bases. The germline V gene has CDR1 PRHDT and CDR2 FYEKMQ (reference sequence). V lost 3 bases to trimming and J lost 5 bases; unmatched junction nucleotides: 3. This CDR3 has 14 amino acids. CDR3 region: CASSFRGLTGELFF. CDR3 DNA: TGTGCCAGCAGCTTTAGGGGGCTAACCGGGGAGCTGTTTTTT.

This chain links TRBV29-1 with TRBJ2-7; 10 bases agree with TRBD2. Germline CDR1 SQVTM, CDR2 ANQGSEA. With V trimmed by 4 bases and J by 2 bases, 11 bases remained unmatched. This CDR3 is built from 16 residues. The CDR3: CSVAPTTSGDTYEQYF. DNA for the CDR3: TGCAGCGTTGCCCCGACTACTAGCGGGGACACCTACGAGCAGTACTTC.

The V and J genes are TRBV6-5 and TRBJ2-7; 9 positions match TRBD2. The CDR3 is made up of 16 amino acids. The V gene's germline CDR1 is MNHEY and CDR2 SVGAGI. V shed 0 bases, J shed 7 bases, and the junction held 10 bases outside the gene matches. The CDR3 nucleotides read TGTGCCAGCAGTTACTCGGAGGCGGGGGGGCAGGGAGAGCAGTACTTC. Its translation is CASSYSEAGGQGEQYF.

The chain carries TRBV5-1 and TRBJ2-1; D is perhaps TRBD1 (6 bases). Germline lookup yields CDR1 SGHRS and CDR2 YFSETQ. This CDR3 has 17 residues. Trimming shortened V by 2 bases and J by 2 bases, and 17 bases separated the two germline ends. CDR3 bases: TGCGCCAGCAGCTTAACCTTCAGTGGGGGCACCTACAATGAGCAGTTCTTC. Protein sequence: CASSLTFSGGTYNEQFF.

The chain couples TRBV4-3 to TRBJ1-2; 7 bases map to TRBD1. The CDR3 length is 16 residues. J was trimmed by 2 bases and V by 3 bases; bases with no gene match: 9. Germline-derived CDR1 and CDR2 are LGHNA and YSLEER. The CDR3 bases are TGCGCCAGCAGCCAGGGGATACAACAGGGGAACTATGGCTACACCTTC. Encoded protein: CASSQGIQQGNYGYTF.

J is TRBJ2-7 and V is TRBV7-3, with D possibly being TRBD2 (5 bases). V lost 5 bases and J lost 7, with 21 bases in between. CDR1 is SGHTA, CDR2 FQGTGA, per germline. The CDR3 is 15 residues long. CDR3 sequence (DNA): TGTGCCAGCAGCGAGTACGGGCCCGGGGTGGGTGAGCAGTACTTC. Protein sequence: CASSEYGPGVGEQYF.

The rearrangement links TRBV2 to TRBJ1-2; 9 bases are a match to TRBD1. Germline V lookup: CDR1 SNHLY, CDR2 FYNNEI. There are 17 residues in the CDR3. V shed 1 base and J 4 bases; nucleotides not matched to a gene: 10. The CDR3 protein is CASSEDRAMTGGYGYTF. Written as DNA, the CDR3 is TGTGCCAGCAGTGAAGACAGAGCCATGACAGGGGGCTATGGCTACACCTTC.

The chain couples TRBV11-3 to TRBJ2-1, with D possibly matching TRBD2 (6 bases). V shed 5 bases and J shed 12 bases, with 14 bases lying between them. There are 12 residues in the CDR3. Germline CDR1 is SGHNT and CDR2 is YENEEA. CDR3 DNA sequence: TGTGCCAGCAGCCCCCGGGACGGGGGGCAGTTCTTC. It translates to CASSPRDGGQFF.

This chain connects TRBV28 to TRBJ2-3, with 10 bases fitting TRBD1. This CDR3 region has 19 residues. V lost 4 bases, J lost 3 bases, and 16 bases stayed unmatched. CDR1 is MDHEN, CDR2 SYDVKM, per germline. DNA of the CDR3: TGTGCCAGCAGTTCAATCCGGGGGGGGGACAGGGGCAAGACAGATACGCAGTATTTT. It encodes CASSSIRGGDRGKTDTQYF.

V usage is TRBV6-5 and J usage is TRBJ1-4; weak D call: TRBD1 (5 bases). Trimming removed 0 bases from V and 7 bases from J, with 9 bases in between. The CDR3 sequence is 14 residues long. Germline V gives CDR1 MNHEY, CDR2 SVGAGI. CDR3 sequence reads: CASSYSGPGEKLFF. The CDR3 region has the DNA TGTGCCAGCAGTTACTCGGGGCCCGGTGAAAAACTGTTTTTT.

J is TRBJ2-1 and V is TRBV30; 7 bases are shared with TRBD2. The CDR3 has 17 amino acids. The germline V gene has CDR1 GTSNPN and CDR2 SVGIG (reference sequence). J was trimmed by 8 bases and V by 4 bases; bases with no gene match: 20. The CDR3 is CAWTSLVVGGPLHEQFF. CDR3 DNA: TGTGCCTGGACCTCTCTGGTGGTGGGAGGGCCTTTGCATGAGCAGTTCTTC.

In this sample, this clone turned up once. CDR3 DNA: TGTGCCAGCAGCGTAGGAGCAGGGGGCTCTGGAAACACCATATATTTT. Its translation: CASSVGAGGSGNTIYF. The chain links TRBV9 to TRBJ1-3, with 7 bases identical to TRBD1. CDR1 is SGDLS and CDR2 is YYNGEE in the germline V gene. The CDR3 runs to 16 residues. Trimming took 0 bases from V and 0 from J; bases not matched to a gene: 3.

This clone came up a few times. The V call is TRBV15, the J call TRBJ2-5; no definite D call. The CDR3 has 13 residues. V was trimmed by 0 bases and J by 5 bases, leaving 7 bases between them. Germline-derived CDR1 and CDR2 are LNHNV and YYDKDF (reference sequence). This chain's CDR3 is CATSRDPGETQYF. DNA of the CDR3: TGTGCCACCAGCAGAGATCCCGGGGAGACCCAGTACTTC. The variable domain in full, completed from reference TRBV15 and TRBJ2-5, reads DAMVIQNPRYQVTQFGKPVTLSCSQTLNHNVMYWYQQKSSQAPKLLFHYYDKDFNNEADTPDNFQSRRPNTSFCFLDIRSPGLGDTAMYLCATSRDPGETQYFGPGTRLLVL.

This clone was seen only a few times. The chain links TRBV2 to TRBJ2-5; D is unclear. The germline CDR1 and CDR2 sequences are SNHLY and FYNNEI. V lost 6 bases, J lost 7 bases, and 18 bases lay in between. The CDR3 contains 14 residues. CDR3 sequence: CASSPPASGGTQYF. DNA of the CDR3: TGTGCCAGCAGCCCCCCCGCCTCAGGTGGGACCCAGTACTTC.

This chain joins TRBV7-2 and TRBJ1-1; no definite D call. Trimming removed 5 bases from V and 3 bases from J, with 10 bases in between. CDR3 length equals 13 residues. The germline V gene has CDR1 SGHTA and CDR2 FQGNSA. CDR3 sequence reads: CASSGRGDTEAFF. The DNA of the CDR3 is TGTGCCAGCAGCGGCCGGGGAGACACTGAAGCTTTCTTT.

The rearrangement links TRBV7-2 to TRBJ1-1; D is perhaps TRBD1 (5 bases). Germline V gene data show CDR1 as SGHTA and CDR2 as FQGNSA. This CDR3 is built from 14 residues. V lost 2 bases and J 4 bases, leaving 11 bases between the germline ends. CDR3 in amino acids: CASSLLQAATEAFF. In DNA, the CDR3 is TGTGCCAGCAGCTTATTACAGGCCGCCACTGAAGCTTTCTTT.

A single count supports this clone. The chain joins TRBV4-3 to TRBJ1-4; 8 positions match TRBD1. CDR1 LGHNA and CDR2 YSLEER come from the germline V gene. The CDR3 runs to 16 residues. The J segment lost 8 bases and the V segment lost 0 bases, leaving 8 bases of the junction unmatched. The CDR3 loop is CASSQDRTGRTEKLFF. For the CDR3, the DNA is TGCGCCAGCAGCCAAGATCGGACAGGGAGGACCGAAAAACTGTTTTTT.

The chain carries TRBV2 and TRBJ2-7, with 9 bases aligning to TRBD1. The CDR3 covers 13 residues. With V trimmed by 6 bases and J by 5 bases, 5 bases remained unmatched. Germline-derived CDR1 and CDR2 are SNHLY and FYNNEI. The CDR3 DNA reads TGTGCCAGCAGCTTTACAGGGGGCCACGAGCAGTACTTC. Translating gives CASSFTGGHEQYF.

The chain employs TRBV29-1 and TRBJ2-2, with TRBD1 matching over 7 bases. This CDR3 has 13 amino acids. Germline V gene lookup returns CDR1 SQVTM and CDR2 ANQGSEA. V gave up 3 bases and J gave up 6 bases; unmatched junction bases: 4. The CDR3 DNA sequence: TGCAGCGTTGAGCGACAGGGTGCCGGGGAGCTGTTTTTT. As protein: CSVERQGAGELFF.

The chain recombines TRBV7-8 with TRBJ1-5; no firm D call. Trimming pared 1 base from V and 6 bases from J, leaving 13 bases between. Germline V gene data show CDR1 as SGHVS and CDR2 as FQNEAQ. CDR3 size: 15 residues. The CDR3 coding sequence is TGTGCCAGCAGCTTAGAGTCGGAGGACGGTCAGCCCCAGCATTTT. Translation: CASSLESEDGQPQHF. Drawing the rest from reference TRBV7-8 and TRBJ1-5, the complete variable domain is GAGVSQSPRYKVAKRGQDVALRCDPISGHVSLFWYQQALGQGPEFLTYFQNEAQLDKSGLPSDRFFAERPEGSVSTLKIQRTQQEDSAVYLCASSLESEDGQPQHFGDGTRLSIL.